This entry concerns a single TCR beta chain. Which antigen it targets is not known. No quality values exist for individual bases; no much larger clone is one base distant. The data originate from a study of blood T cell repertoires in COVID-19 (dated by TCRdb to 2020 to 2022). With respect to the entire study: Samples covering the acute and convalescent phases of COVID-19 were provided by collaborators in the United States, Italy and Spain. The prospective study material was composed of cDNA or gDNA derived from T cells, B-cell-depleted T cells, or PBMCs. Deeply sampled blood TCRbeta repertoires from subjects exposed to, actively infected with, or recovered from COVID-19 were included in the dataset. The repertoires were released in a freely available public database intended as a resource for research on the immune response to SARS-CoV-2. The samples were drawn from the first 160 participants of the ongoing ImmuneRACE study and from over a thousand subjects provided by 6 global collaborators. The sample metadata nearly always contained a de-identified subject ID, COVID-19 status, age in years and sex. Where available, HLA class I and class II types were taken from metadata supplied by the sample provider and were not determined by assay-based typing.

General conclusions and limits of the study: Clinical and demographic metadata were provided uncurated, with the amount varying by source and participant.

Taken from the germline V gene (reference sequence), the CDR1 and CDR2 loops are MNHNY and SVGAGI. The junction carries 14 bases between V and J, which are trimmed by 6 bases and 6 bases respectively. From its cysteine to its phenylalanine, the CDR3 spans 14 amino acids. Only the CDR3 DNA is retained, 42 bases long and in frame from the first base. Collaborating institutions collected whole blood in K2EDTA tubes following their own protocols. For TCRbeta analysis, collaborator samples were shipped as frozen whole blood, as isolated PBMCs, or as DNA extracted from either sample type. TCRbeta CDR3 regions were amplified from genomic DNA using the immunoSEQ Assay, a bias-controlled multiplex PCR. As for the original processing: The number of nucleated cells in each sample was estimated from the amplification of reference gene primers within the assay. Sequence reads were collapsed and filtered to measure the absolute abundance of every unique TCRbeta CDR3 rearrangement. Productive Simpson clonality was computed per sample as the square root of Simpson's diversity index over productive rearrangements. TCRdb holds this immuneACCESS table with in-frame rearrangements only. Some clones are missing; in checked studies, unresolved V genes explain under half, and the rest has no known cause. V and J calls and clone size are those listed in that table; D and trimming were worked out from the DNA. For this sample there are approximately 120,000 clones; 84% appear just once. The top ten clonotypes cover roughly 12% of the sample.

Sample: peripheral blood. Recombination joined TRBV6-6 with TRBJ2-2, with TRBD2 as a weak D call on 5 bases. The source is a human donor in a cohort sampled during active COVID-19. CDR3 loop: CASSSRGGPGELFF. The base sequence is TGTGCCAGCAGCAGCCGGGGTGGCCCCGGGGAGCTGTTTTTT.